The T cell receptor (beta chain) under discussion was sequenced for a study of blood T cell repertoires in COVID-19. At the level of the study: The origin of the acute and convalescent COVID-19 samples was the United States, Italy and Spain. The cDNA or gDNA used as material had been derived from T cells, B-cell-depleted T cells, or PBMCs.

This CDR3 is built from 13 residues. Germline CDR1 is SNHLY and CDR2 is FYNNEI. About this clone: An end of the junction differs from the germline gene, which may be a read error.

In the authors' workflow: Amplifying reference gene primers gave estimates of nucleated cell counts. Produced via immunoSEQ multiplex PCR; TCRdb's table is partial and in-frame only. The D gene and trimming were derived from the DNA, and the V and J assignments and clone size from that table. Altogether 250,000 or so clones are present, 80% to 85% being singletons, with the ten largest covering less than 2%. The sequence derives from a woman aged 40 to 50 who had recovered from COVID-19. The V gene is TRBV2, the J gene TRBJ1-2, with 8 bases that match TRBD1. The sample comprised peripheral blood. CDR3 coding DNA: TGTGCCAGCAATGAAGGACAGGGCTTTGGCTACACCTTC. It yields the protein CASNEGQGFGYTF.